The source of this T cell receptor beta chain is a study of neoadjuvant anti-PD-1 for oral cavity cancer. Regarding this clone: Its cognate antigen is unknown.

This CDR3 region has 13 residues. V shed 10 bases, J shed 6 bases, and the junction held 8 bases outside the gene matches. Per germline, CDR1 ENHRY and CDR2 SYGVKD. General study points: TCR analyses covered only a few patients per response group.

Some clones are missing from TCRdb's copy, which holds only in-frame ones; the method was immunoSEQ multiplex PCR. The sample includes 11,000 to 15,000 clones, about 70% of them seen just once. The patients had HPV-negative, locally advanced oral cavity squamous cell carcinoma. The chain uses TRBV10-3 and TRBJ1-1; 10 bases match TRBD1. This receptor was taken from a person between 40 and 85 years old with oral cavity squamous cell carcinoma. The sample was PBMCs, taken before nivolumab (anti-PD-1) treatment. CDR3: CATRDRGLSEAFF. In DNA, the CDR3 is TGTGCCACTCGGGACAGGGGACTATCTGAAGCTTTCTTT.